The source of this T cell receptor (beta chain) is a study of shared clonotypes between healthy human individuals (dated by TCRdb to the early 2020s). For the study in its entirety: A couple of women and a few men aged 18 to 49 years were included in the cohort. For each donor, CD4 naive and CD4 memory were each run on three plates, CD8 naive on two plates, and CD8 memory on one plate. To estimate repertoire size and how much clonotype sharing occurs between individuals, the study deeply sequenced the blood TCR repertoires of roughly 5 healthy adults. To increase sequencing depth and limit assay-specific biases, different laboratories used diverse techniques to prepare libraries and sequence TCR repertoires. Each donor's leukapheresis produced roughly between roughly 0.85 and 10 billion PBMCs. Findings and caveats that apply to the study as a whole: Based on pairwise subsampling, the degree of clonotype sharing among donors was expected to be affected by sequencing depth. Naive subsets generally had larger estimated clonotype richness than memory subsets did. Sampling was restricted to blood, and TCR repertoires in tissue are likely to differ from TCR repertoires in blood. The genetic and exposure-history diversity represented was limited by the small number of donors. Compared with non-shared clonotypes, the clonotypes found in all four sorted-subset donors had higher generation probabilities. When a handful of donors were compared, the shared fraction of clonotypes was about 5% for naive CD4, around 4% for naive CD8, about 2.5% for memory CD4, and 0.3% to 0.5% for memory CD8. Incomplete sequencing was indicated by rarefaction of sorted-subset datasets, despite the large sequencing depth.

The donors were healthy, HIV-negative adults who had no recently reported acute infections or vaccinations. All donors were Caucasian adults living in Nashville, Tennessee, USA. Magnetic negative selection was used to enrich CD4+ T cells, after which naive cells were positively selected on CD45RA and the negative fraction became the memory subset. Blood was obtained by leukapheresis, after which PBMCs were separated by Ficoll-Histopaque density gradient centrifugation and cryopreserved in liquid nitrogen vapor phase. Analytical flow cytometry was used to check the purity and quantity of each magnetically sorted T cell population. Each sorted fraction had its genomic DNA isolated and then quantified by UV absorbance on a Nanodrop 2000c. As concerns this clone: What this receptor recognizes is not known. Nothing much larger sits one base from this clone, and base qualities are not available.

From the cysteine through the phenylalanine, the CDR3 covers 13 amino acids. Solely the CDR3 DNA is kept, with 39 bases framed from the first base. The germline V gene sets CDR1 to SGDLS and CDR2 to YYNGEE. Trimming costs V 0 bases and J 10 bases, and their ends lie 8 bases apart. TCR CDR3 regions were amplified from genomic DNA by multiplex PCR using the deep immunoSEQ assay. For each cell subset, the extracted genomic DNA was distributed evenly across all wells of several immunoSEQ 96-well plates, and each plate served as one replicate. Each replicate PCR for sorted subsets received approximately 220 ng genomic DNA, equal to about 29,000 T cell genomes. Purified libraries were quantified with a Qubit 3.0 fluorometer, sized on a Bioanalyzer 2100, and re-quantified with the KAPA Library Quantification kit. A separate single-read 150-cycle Illumina NextSeq 550 flow cell was used to sequence each immunoSEQ 96-well plate. For the original study's pipeline: Because the immunoSEQ output held only junctional sequences and lacked quality scores, the filtering could not match the filtering applied to full-length reads. Sequences were annotated with PyIR, a Python wrapper for IgBLAST v1.9, using IMGT germline references to assign V/J genes and CDR3. Reads were filtered out if the reads had weak V/J assignments (E-value above 1e-6), no CDR3, stop codons, out-of-frame junctions, or ambiguous translated residues. V3J clonotypes were defined as sequences sharing the same inferred V gene, J gene, and CDR3 amino acid sequence. The percentage overlap between two repertoires was calculated by dividing the number of shared unique clonotypes by the size of the smaller repertoire. Repertoire richness was assessed with RTK rarefaction, the Chao1 estimator, and Recon v2.1 estimates of unobserved clonotypes. Generation probabilities were computed with OLGA for all TCRbeta clonotypes obtained by the gDNA method from several donors. Held by TCRdb, this immuneACCESS table contains in-frame sequences only and omits some clones. Under half of the omission traces to an unresolved V gene where checked; the cause of the rest is unknown. V, J and clone size were drawn from that table, and D and trimming were deduced from the DNA. The sample table contains about 2 million clones; only one count was recorded for 95% of them. 0.1% to 0.15% of the sample is in the top ten clones.

The clonotype comes from a man aged 18 to 30 in good health. The chain couples TRBV9 to TRBJ1-6, with the D gene too uncertain to name. Sequenced: naive CD4+ T cells sorted from blood. Sample cell subset or site, as interpreted from the label and publication: CD45RA+ positively selected. The encoded CDR3 is CASSVEAESPLHF. The nucleotide sequence is TGTGCCAGCAGCGTAGAGGCCGAATCACCCCTCCACTTT.